The entry that follows covers one T cell receptor (beta chain) sequence. Its antigen is unknown. Via MiXCR, TCRdb re-called the 5' RACE reads, giving one row per CDR3 protein. The sample has 250,000 to 350,000 distinct CDR3 sequences, roughly 20% seen once. Per the germline V gene, CDR1 is SGHRS and CDR2 is YFSETQ. V was pared by 0 bases and J by 0 bases, with 4 bases of the junction left unmatched. The CDR3 spans 18 residues. This sample stems from a study of CD8 T cells in ankylosing spondylitis. Study-level findings and limits: As for the disease-linked clones, they showed a CD8+ phenotype and occurred at relatively low frequencies in peripheral blood. Matched ankylosing spondylitis synovial fluid reportedly showed significant enrichment of disease-linked clones.

The TCR originated in a female donor with ankylosing spondylitis or in good health (not recorded which). Sequencing input: blood, either unsorted or a sorted T cell fraction (not recorded which). The chain is built from TRBV5-1 and TRBJ2-6; 9 bases fit TRBD1. DNA for the CDR3: TGCGCCAGCAGCTTGGAATGGGGACAGGGCTCTGGGGCCAACGTCCTGACTTTC. It yields the protein CASSLEWGQGSGANVLTF.